The next 23 T cell receptor beta chains were all read from a single sample in a study of blood T cell repertoires in COVID-19. The protocol was immunoSEQ multiplex PCR, while the TCRdb copy is restricted to in-frame clones and leaves out a portion. The sample shows some 290,000 clones, around 86% of them seen only once. Sequencing was done on a sample of peripheral blood. The receptors shown here come from a man between 18 and 35 years old with active or convalescent COVID-19.

This sequence joins TRBV5-1 and TRBJ2-5; D possibly corresponds to TRBD1 (7 bases). V was clipped by 4 bases and J by 4 bases, with 11 bases between them. CDR1 SGHRS and CDR2 YFSETQ come from the germline V gene. The CDR3 loop spans 13 amino acids. The CDR3 region is CASSGGTAETQYF. The CDR3 nucleotides read TGCGCCAGCAGCGGCGGGACAGCAGAGACCCAGTACTTC.

The rearrangement uses TRBV7-3 and TRBJ2-1, with 10 nucleotides matching TRBD1. This CDR3 has 15 residues. Germline V gene sequence: CDR1 SGHTA, CDR2 FQGTGA. Losses at the gene ends were 3 bases for V and 7 bases for J; bases not matched to a gene: 6. The CDR3: CASSFGQGEGNEQFF. In DNA form, the CDR3 reads TGTGCCAGCAGCTTTGGACAGGGGGAAGGAAATGAGCAGTTCTTC.

The CDR3: CASSYPTGMAYEQYF. As DNA, the CDR3 is TGTGCCAGCAGTTACCCGACAGGGATGGCCTACGAGCAGTACTTC. The chain recombines TRBV6-2 or TRBV6-3 with TRBJ2-7; 7 bases line up with TRBD1. J gave up 2 bases and V 2 bases, and 6 bases lay outside the gene matches. This CDR3 region has 15 residues. CDR1 is MNHEY, CDR2 SVGEGT, per germline.

This clone was seen just once. V and J are TRBV30 and TRBJ2-5, with TRBD1 matching over 7 bases. The trim removed 4 bases at V and 3 bases at J, leaving 5 bases unmatched. Per the germline V gene, CDR1 is GTSNPN and CDR2 is SVGIG (reference sequence). The CDR3 is 13 residues long. CDR3 sequence (DNA): TGTGCCTGGAAGAATACAGGGGAAGAGACCCAGTACTTC. Its translation is CAWKNTGEETQYF.

This chain links TRBV10-3 with TRBJ2-1; D might be TRBD1 (6 bases). The V end lost 11 bases, the J end lost 5 bases, and 13 bases lay between the germline ends. The germline V gene encodes CDR1 ENHRY and CDR2 SYGVKD. The CDR3 has 12 residues. DNA of the CDR3: TGTGCCGTCCGGGACATAGACAATGAGCAGTTCTTC. It is translated as CAVRDIDNEQFF.

This clone was seen a single time. The chain combines TRBV10-3 with TRBJ2-7; TRBD1 matches 9 bases. V lost 2 bases, J lost 4 bases, and 6 bases stayed unmatched. The CDR3 covers 15 residues. Germline CDR1 and CDR2: ENHRY and SYGVKD. The CDR3 DNA follows: TGTGCCATCAGTGAGCCGGGACAGGGTGGATACGAGCAGTACTTC. Translation: CAISEPGQGGYEQYF.

The chain combines TRBV15 with TRBJ2-4, with a possible D match to TRBD1 (6 bases). V lost 5 bases and J lost 1, with 12 bases in between. CDR3 length: 15 residues. Germline lookup yields CDR1 LNHNV and CDR2 YYDKDF (reference sequence). The CDR3 protein is CATSFGGQAKNIQYF. CDR3 sequence (DNA): TGTGCCACCAGCTTCGGAGGACAGGCCAAAAACATTCAGTACTTC.

The chain carries TRBV5-6 and TRBJ2-2; D might be TRBD1 (7 bases). Germline CDR1 and CDR2: SGHDT and YYEEEE. Trimming shortened V by 7 bases and J by 6 bases, and 13 bases separated the two germline ends. The CDR3 length is 13 residues. The CDR3 loop reads CASSRRGPGELFF. CDR3 DNA sequence: TGTGCCAGCTCTAGGAGGGGGCCCGGGGAGCTGTTTTTT.

Only one count was recorded for this clone. The rearrangement uses TRBV5-1 and TRBJ1-2, with 7 bases matching TRBD1. Germline trimming cut 0 bases from V and 7 bases from J; bases unmatched to any gene: 9. Germline values: CDR1 SGHRS, CDR2 YFSETQ. This CDR3 contains 15 residues. CDR3 loop: CASSLAGQRGGGYTF. The CDR3 DNA is TGCGCCAGCAGCTTGGCGGGACAGCGAGGTGGTGGCTACACCTTC.

The chain joins TRBV2 to TRBJ2-1, with TRBD2 as a possible D gene (5 bases). V dropped 7 bases and J dropped 5 bases, with 18 bases sitting between them. The CDR3 runs 15 residues. The V gene's germline CDR1 is SNHLY and CDR2 FYNNEI. The CDR3 region has the DNA TGTGCCAGCACCCTCGCCGGCAAGCGGAACAATGAGCAGTTCTTC. Amino acids: CASTLAGKRNNEQFF.

The genes are TRBV28 and TRBJ1-2, with 9 bases aligning to TRBD1. The V gene's germline CDR1 is MDHEN and CDR2 SYDVKM. With V trimmed by 6 bases and J by 3 bases, 5 bases remained unmatched. This CDR3 contains 14 residues. As DNA, the CDR3 is TGTGCCAGCAGACCCGGGACAGGGCACTATGGCTACACCTTC. Protein: CASRPGTGHYGYTF.

The chain is built from TRBV3-1 (or the pseudogene TRBV3-2) and TRBJ2-7, with D maybe TRBD2 (6 bases). Germline lookup yields CDR1 LGHDT and CDR2 YNNKEL (reference sequence). The CDR3 is 15 amino acids. Deletions cut 4 bases from V and 3 bases from J, with 16 bases between. This CDR3 is CASSLSGLSIYEQYF. The CDR3 coding sequence is TGTGCCAGCAGCCTTAGCGGCCTAAGCATCTACGAGCAGTACTTC.

V usage is TRBV19 and J usage is TRBJ2-5; D might be TRBD2 (6 bases). The CDR3 runs to 13 residues. CDR1 and CDR2 (germline): LNHDA, SQIVND (reference sequence). With 6 bases removed from V and 7 bases from J, the gap between germline ends came to 15 bases. The CDR3 nucleotides read TGTGCCAGTAGCTCGGACGGGCGGGGGACCCAGTACTTC. Its protein is CASSSDGRGTQYF.

Here the CDR3 reads CASSQTTGGNEKLFF. CDR3 nucleotide sequence: TGCGCCAGCAGCCAGACGACAGGGGGCAATGAAAAACTGTTTTTT. The chain is built from TRBV4-3 and TRBJ1-4, with 10 bases matching TRBD1. The J segment lost 5 bases and the V segment lost 3 bases, leaving 3 bases of the junction unmatched. The CDR3 runs to 15 residues. CDR1 and CDR2 (germline): LGHNA, YSLEER.

This chain joins TRBV7-2 and TRBJ1-3; D not resolved. This CDR3 contains 13 residues. Germline V gene data show CDR1 as SGHTA and CDR2 as FQGNSA. With 3 bases removed from V and 4 bases from J, the gap between germline ends came to 7 bases. CDR3 region: CASSFTEGNTIYF. CDR3 sequence (DNA): TGTGCCAGCAGCTTTACTGAAGGAAACACCATATATTTT.

This chain connects TRBV18 to TRBJ2-2; D possibly corresponds to TRBD2 (6 bases). Germline CDR1 KGHSH, CDR2 LQKENI. Between the trimmed V and J ends, which lost 2 bases and 4 bases, there was a span of 8 bases. This CDR3 has 14 residues. Here the CDR3 DNA reads TGTGCCAGCTCACCAGGGGGAGGCACCGGGGAGCTGTTTTTT. Translated: CASSPGGGTGELFF. Drawing the rest from reference TRBV18 and TRBJ2-2, the complete variable domain is NAGVMQNPRHLVRRRGQEARLRCSPMKGHSHVYWYRQLPEEGLKFMVYLQKENIIDESGMPKERFSAEFPKEGPSILRIQQVVRGDSAAYFCASSPGGGTGELFFGEGSRLTVL.

The rearrangement links TRBV7-9 to TRBJ1-4; TRBD1 matches at 10 bases. Germline V lookup: CDR1 SEHNR, CDR2 FQNEAQ (reference sequence). The V gene end was trimmed by 1 base and the J gene end by 5 bases; junction bases not matched to a gene: 1. There are 15 residues in the CDR3. CDR3 bases: TGTGCCAGCAGCTTAGGGGACAGGGGAAATGAAAAACTGTTTTTT. It yields the protein CASSLGDRGNEKLFF.

V is TRBV4-2 and J is TRBJ2-3, with 7 bases that match TRBD1. V was clipped by 4 bases and J by 9 bases; unmatched bases: 4. The germline V gene has CDR1 LGHNA and CDR2 YNFKEQ. The CDR3 has 12 residues. In DNA form, the CDR3 reads TGTGCCAGCAGCCCCACACAGGGGACGCAGTATTTT. This gives the protein CASSPTQGTQYF.

The gene calls are TRBV28 and TRBJ1-4, with a possible D match to TRBD1 (5 bases). Trimming took 5 bases from V and 7 from J, leaving 8 bases between them. The germline V gene has CDR1 MDHEN and CDR2 SYDVKM. The CDR3 length is 12 residues. As DNA, the CDR3 is TGTGCCAGCAGTGCAGGGTCTGAAAAACTGTTTTTT. The encoded protein is CASSAGSEKLFF.

V gene TRBV18 combines with J gene TRBJ2-5; D not certain. Germline V lookup: CDR1 KGHSH, CDR2 LQKENI. The CDR3 has 12 amino acids. Between the trimmed V and J ends, which lost 6 bases and 0 bases, there was a span of 5 bases. CDR3 in DNA: TGTGCCAGCTCCCGGTACCAAGAGACCCAGTACTTC. It codes for CASSRYQETQYF. The full variable domain, rest sourced from reference TRBV18 and TRBJ2-5, is NAGVMQNPRHLVRRRGQEARLRCSPMKGHSHVYWYRQLPEEGLKFMVYLQKENIIDESGMPKERFSAEFPKEGPSILRIQQVVRGDSAAYFCASSRYQETQYFGPGTRLLVL.

The genes are TRBV29-1 and TRBJ2-7; 7 bases map to TRBD1. Unmatched junction bases numbered 5, after V lost 6 bases and J lost 6 bases. The CDR3 has 11 residues. Germline V gene data show CDR1 as SQVTM and CDR2 as ANQGSEA. CDR3 loop: CSVVTGFEQYF. CDR3 in DNA: TGCAGCGTGGTGACAGGGTTCGAGCAGTACTTC.

The V and J genes are TRBV10-3 and TRBJ1-2; 7 bases map to TRBD1. In germline, CDR1 is ENHRY, CDR2 SYGVKD. J lost 8 bases, V lost 2 bases, and 5 bases had no gene match. The CDR3 runs to 13 residues. The CDR3 spells CAISEPTGAGYTF. The CDR3 DNA follows: TGTGCCATCAGTGAGCCCACAGGGGCGGGCTACACCTTC.

CDR3 sequence: CASSVAQAGNTIYF. In DNA form, the CDR3 reads TGTGCCAGCAGCGTAGCTCAGGCTGGAAACACCATATATTTT. The V gene is TRBV9, the J gene TRBJ1-3; D call uncertain. The CDR3 is 14 residues long. Between the trimmed V and J ends, which lost 0 bases and 2 bases, there was a span of 6 bases. CDR1 and CDR2 from the germline V gene are SGDLS and YYNGEE.